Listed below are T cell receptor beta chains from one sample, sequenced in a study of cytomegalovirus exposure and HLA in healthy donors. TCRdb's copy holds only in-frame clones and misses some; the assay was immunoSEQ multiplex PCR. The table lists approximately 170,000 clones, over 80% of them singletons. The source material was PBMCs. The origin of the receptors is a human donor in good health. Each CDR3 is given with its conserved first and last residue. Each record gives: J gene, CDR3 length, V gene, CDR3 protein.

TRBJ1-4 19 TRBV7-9 CASSLMGQGAIGTNEKLFF
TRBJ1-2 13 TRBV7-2 CASSRTGVYGYTF
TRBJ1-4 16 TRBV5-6 CASSPRMTALGEKLFF
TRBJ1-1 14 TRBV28 CASRRTGGLTEAFF
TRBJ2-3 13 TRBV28 CASSKGVPDTQYF
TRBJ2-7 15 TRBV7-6 CASSLDRGDSYEQYF
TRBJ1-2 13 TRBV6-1 CASSPDRGDGYTF
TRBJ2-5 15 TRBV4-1 CASSQDRSSGETQYF
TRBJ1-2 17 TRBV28 CASSRRDSPRVGYGYTF
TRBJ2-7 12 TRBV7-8 CASSRDFLGQYF
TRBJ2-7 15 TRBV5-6 CASSLARGLSYEQYF
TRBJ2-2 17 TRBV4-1 CASSQDGSSGVLGELFF
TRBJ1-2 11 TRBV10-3 CAIWGHDGYTF
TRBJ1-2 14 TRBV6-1 CASSEALQGHGYTF
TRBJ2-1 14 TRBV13 CASSLLGRHNEQFF
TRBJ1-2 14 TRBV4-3 CASSQERLNYGYTF
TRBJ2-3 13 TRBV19 CASRLGGTDTQYF
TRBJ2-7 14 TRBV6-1 CASSELTSYYEQYF
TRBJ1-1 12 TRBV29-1 CSVVSGGTEAFF
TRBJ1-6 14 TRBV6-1 CASTGGSLGSPLHF
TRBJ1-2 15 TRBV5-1 CASSFSGTGAYGYTF
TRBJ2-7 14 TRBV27 CASRWDSHSYEQYF
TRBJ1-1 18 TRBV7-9 CSSSLPWTGGLRNTEAFF
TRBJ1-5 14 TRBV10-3 CAISEGGGGQPQHF
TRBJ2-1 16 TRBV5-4 CASSLAWRSSYNEQFF
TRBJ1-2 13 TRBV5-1 CASSLGGGNGYTF
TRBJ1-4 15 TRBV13 CASSLRMGLNEKLFF
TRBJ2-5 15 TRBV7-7 CASTNSVSGQETQYF
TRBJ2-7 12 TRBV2 CASSEGTGEQYF
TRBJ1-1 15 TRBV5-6 CASSSNPYSGTEAFF
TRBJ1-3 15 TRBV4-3 CASSQDWSSGNTIYF
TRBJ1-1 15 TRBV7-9 CASSLVRGGASEAFF